This is a list of T cell receptor beta chains from one sample in a study of T cell repertoires in cytomegalovirus infection. From the reads, TCRdb called clonotypes with MiXCR, one entry per CDR3 protein. The table lists 250,000 or so distinct CDR3 sequences, 17% of them singletons, with approximately 44% in the top ten. Source material: CD8+ T cells from PBMCs. These receptors were taken from a human donor in good health (CMV status not recorded). Some clones in this sample may be carry-over from other donors' samples. The CDR3 runs from the conserved cysteine through the conserved F or W. Fields, in order: J gene, D gene, clone size, V gene, CDR3 protein, CDR3 DNA. The D gene is left open where the match is weak. Clone size is given for some rows only: seen once, a few or many times, or a class if the clone is expanded.

J gene: TRBJ2-1; D gene: NA; clone size: NA; V gene: TRBV6-5; CDR3 protein: CASSYSQATYNEQFF; CDR3 DNA: TGTGCCAGCAGTTATTCCCAGGCAACCTACAATGAGCAGTTCTTC
J gene: TRBJ2-1; D gene: TRBD1; clone size: many; V gene: TRBV7-2; CDR3 protein: CASSLGGTEDPYNEQFF; CDR3 DNA: TGTGCCAGCAGCTTAGGAGGGACAGAAGACCCCTACAATGAGCAGTTCTTC
J gene: TRBJ2-2; D gene: NA; clone size: NA; V gene: TRBV6-5; CDR3 protein: CASSYSWGTGELFF; CDR3 DNA: TGTGCCAGCAGTTACTCATGGGGAACCGGGGAGCTGTTTTTT
J gene: TRBJ1-1; D gene: NA; clone size: many; V gene: TRBV12-3/TRBV12-4; CDR3 protein: CASSFTGHGGTEAFF; CDR3 DNA: TGTGCCAGCAGTTTCACAGGGCATGGCGGGACTGAAGCTTTCTTT
J gene: TRBJ1-4; D gene: NA; clone size: few; V gene: TRBV7-8; CDR3 protein: CASSLEWDEKLFF; CDR3 DNA: TGTGCCAGCAGCTTAGAGTGGGATGAAAAACTGTTTTTT
J gene: TRBJ2-5; D gene: TRBD2; clone size: many; V gene: TRBV10-3; CDR3 protein: CAISPKGTSGGPLQETQYF; CDR3 DNA: TGTGCGATCAGCCCCAAAGGGACTAGCGGGGGCCCTCTCCAAGAGACCCAGTACTTC
J gene: TRBJ1-2; D gene: NA; clone size: NA; V gene: TRBV28; CDR3 protein: CASSHDRFYGYTF; CDR3 DNA: TGTGCCAGCAGTCACGACAGGTTCTATGGCTACACCTTC
J gene: TRBJ2-2; D gene: NA; clone size: NA; V gene: TRBV2; CDR3 protein: CASGEWAWAGELFF; CDR3 DNA: TGTGCCAGCGGTGAATGGGCGTGGGCCGGGGAGCTGTTTTTT
J gene: TRBJ1-5; D gene: TRBD1; clone size: NA; V gene: TRBV7-9; CDR3 protein: CASSDGQGSQPQHF; CDR3 DNA: TGTGCCAGCAGCGACGGACAGGGAAGTCAGCCCCAGCATTTT
J gene: TRBJ2-7; D gene: TRBD1; clone size: NA; V gene: TRBV3-1; CDR3 protein: CASSQDQETGGGDEQYF; CDR3 DNA: TGTGCCAGCAGCCAAGATCAGGAGACAGGGGGTGGAGACGAGCAGTACTTC
J gene: TRBJ1-1; D gene: TRBD1; clone size: few; V gene: TRBV19; CDR3 protein: CASSIDLGQGTEAFF; CDR3 DNA: TGTGCCAGTAGTATAGATCTTGGACAGGGGACTGAAGCTTTCTTT
J gene: TRBJ1-2; D gene: NA; clone size: NA; V gene: TRBV7-9; CDR3 protein: CASSSNLRDNYGYTF; CDR3 DNA: TGTGCCAGCAGCTCAAATCTTCGGGACAACTATGGCTACACCTTC
J gene: TRBJ2-6; D gene: NA; clone size: few; V gene: TRBV28; CDR3 protein: CASSLWGAGANVLTF; CDR3 DNA: TGTGCCAGCAGTTTATGGGGGGCTGGGGCCAACGTCCTGACTTTC
J gene: TRBJ2-3; D gene: TRBD1; clone size: many; V gene: TRBV20-1; CDR3 protein: CSAREPHRGLSTDTQYF; CDR3 DNA: TGCAGTGCTAGAGAGCCCCACAGGGGTCTAAGCACAGATACGCAGTATTTT
J gene: TRBJ2-7; D gene: NA; clone size: many; V gene: TRBV4-1; CDR3 protein: CASSQEGAGYEQYF; CDR3 DNA: TGCGCCAGCAGCCAAGAGGGGGCTGGCTACGAGCAGTACTTC
J gene: TRBJ2-3; D gene: NA; clone size: few; V gene: TRBV4-1; CDR3 protein: CASSVRGTDTQYF; CDR3 DNA: TGCGCCAGCAGCGTCCGGGGGACAGATACGCAGTATTTT
J gene: TRBJ2-4; D gene: NA; clone size: few; V gene: TRBV29-1; CDR3 protein: CSVRSNVAKNIQYF; CDR3 DNA: TGCAGCGTTCGGTCGAACGTAGCCAAAAACATTCAGTACTTC
J gene: TRBJ1-6; D gene: TRBD1; clone size: NA; V gene: TRBV6-8; CDR3 protein: CASRTTGLDSPLHF; CDR3 DNA: TGTGCCAGCAGGACGACAGGGTTGGATTCACCCCTCCACTTT
J gene: TRBJ1-1; D gene: TRBD1; clone size: few; V gene: TRBV5-1; CDR3 protein: CASSAGTGGPLNTEAFF; CDR3 DNA: TGCGCCAGCAGCGCTGGGACAGGGGGGCCCTTGAACACTGAAGCTTTCTTT
J gene: TRBJ1-1; D gene: NA; clone size: NA; V gene: TRBV27; CDR3 protein: CASNLGGAGRVEAFF; CDR3 DNA: TGTGCCAGCAATCTTGGGGGCGCTGGACGTGTTGAAGCTTTCTTT
J gene: TRBJ2-4; D gene: NA; clone size: NA; V gene: TRBV28; CDR3 protein: CASRLSTGHLAKNIQYF; CDR3 DNA: TGTGCCAGCAGACTAAGTACAGGCCATCTAGCCAAAAACATTCAGTACTTC
J gene: TRBJ2-2; D gene: NA; clone size: few; V gene: TRBV6-8; CDR3 protein: CASMGSANTGELFF; CDR3 DNA: TGTGCCAGCATGGGGTCCGCGAACACCGGGGAGCTGTTTTTT
J gene: TRBJ2-7; D gene: TRBD1; clone size: NA; V gene: TRBV28; CDR3 protein: CASSADRGSYEQYF; CDR3 DNA: TGTGCCAGCAGTGCAGACAGGGGTTCTTACGAGCAGTACTTC
J gene: TRBJ1-1; D gene: NA; clone size: NA; V gene: TRBV6-1; CDR3 protein: CASTLGGNAFF; CDR3 DNA: TGTGCCAGCACCCTCGGGGGGAACGCTTTCTTT
J gene: TRBJ2-1; D gene: NA; clone size: many; V gene: TRBV7-6; CDR3 protein: CASSLSTGGTFYNEQFF; CDR3 DNA: TGTGCCAGCAGCCTCTCGACAGGCGGGACTTTCTACAATGAGCAGTTCTTC
J gene: TRBJ2-5; D gene: NA; clone size: many; V gene: TRBV11-2; CDR3 protein: CASSKAIPQGQETQYF; CDR3 DNA: TGTGCCAGCAGCAAAGCGATACCCCAGGGTCAAGAGACCCAGTACTTC
J gene: TRBJ2-5; D gene: TRBD2; clone size: NA; V gene: TRBV6-5; CDR3 protein: CASSYGLAGGSQETQYF; CDR3 DNA: TGTGCCAGCAGTTACGGGCTAGCGGGGGGGAGCCAAGAGACCCAGTACTTC
J gene: TRBJ2-1; D gene: TRBD2; clone size: many; V gene: TRBV7-8; CDR3 protein: CASSLAVGWTSGGHEQFF; CDR3 DNA: TGTGCCAGCAGCTTAGCAGTCGGGTGGACTAGCGGGGGTCATGAGCAGTTCTTC
J gene: TRBJ1-2; D gene: NA; clone size: many; V gene: TRBV6-6; CDR3 protein: CASSYSPGDLRGYTF; CDR3 DNA: TGTGCCAGCAGTTACTCCCCAGGGGACCTGCGCGGCTACACCTTC
J gene: TRBJ1-6; D gene: TRBD1; clone size: few; V gene: TRBV28; CDR3 protein: CASSIAGDSSSPLHF; CDR3 DNA: TGTGCCAGCAGTATAGCGGGGGACAGTAGTTCACCCCTCCACTTT
J gene: TRBJ2-7; D gene: TRBD1; clone size: many; V gene: TRBV28; CDR3 protein: CASTPDTDRVSYEQYF; CDR3 DNA: TGTGCCAGCACCCCCGATACGGACAGGGTATCCTACGAGCAGTACTTC
J gene: TRBJ1-4; D gene: TRBD1; clone size: many; V gene: TRBV7-2; CDR3 protein: CASSEGDSSLEEKLFF; CDR3 DNA: TGTGCCAGCAGCGAAGGGGACAGTTCTTTAGAAGAAAAACTGTTTTTT
J gene: TRBJ2-7; D gene: TRBD2; clone size: NA; V gene: TRBV19; CDR3 protein: CASSLSLTSGNYEQYF; CDR3 DNA: TGTGCCAGTAGCCTCAGTCTGACTAGCGGTAACTACGAGCAGTACTTC
J gene: TRBJ1-1; D gene: NA; clone size: many; V gene: TRBV7-8; CDR3 protein: CASSLARFLEGNTEAFF; CDR3 DNA: TGTGCCAGCAGCTTAGCGCGCTTTCTGGAAGGGAACACTGAAGCTTTCTTT
J gene: TRBJ1-3; D gene: NA; clone size: NA; V gene: TRBV5-1; CDR3 protein: CASSLDGAGNTIYF; CDR3 DNA: TGCGCCAGCAGCTTGGACGGTGCTGGAAACACCATATATTTT
J gene: TRBJ2-1; D gene: NA; clone size: few; V gene: TRBV7-9; CDR3 protein: CASSRTSTNEQFF; CDR3 DNA: TGTGCCAGCAGCCGAACTAGTACCAATGAGCAGTTCTTC
J gene: TRBJ2-1; D gene: NA; clone size: NA; V gene: TRBV19; CDR3 protein: CASSPEAGAGDEQFF; CDR3 DNA: TGTGCCAGTAGTCCCGAGGCGGGGGCAGGGGATGAGCAGTTCTTC
J gene: TRBJ1-1; D gene: NA; clone size: many; V gene: TRBV12-3/TRBV12-4; CDR3 protein: CASSLGRATEAFF; CDR3 DNA: TGTGCCAGCAGTTTGGGCAGGGCTACAGAAGCTTTCTTT
J gene: TRBJ1-3; D gene: NA; clone size: few; V gene: TRBV5-1; CDR3 protein: CASSLGSVSGNTIYF; CDR3 DNA: TGCGCCAGCAGCTTGGGGTCGGTCTCTGGAAACACCATATATTTT
J gene: TRBJ2-7; D gene: NA; clone size: many; V gene: TRBV19; CDR3 protein: CASSRIWGGDEQYF; CDR3 DNA: TGTGCCAGTAGCCGGATATGGGGAGGCGACGAGCAGTACTTC
J gene: TRBJ2-7; D gene: NA; clone size: NA; V gene: TRBV4-1; CDR3 protein: CASSQGELDYEQYF; CDR3 DNA: TGCGCCAGCAGCCAAGGGGAACTAGACTACGAGCAGTACTTC
J gene: TRBJ2-7; D gene: NA; clone size: NA; V gene: TRBV2; CDR3 protein: CASTKAVQSYEQYF; CDR3 DNA: TGTGCCAGCACCAAGGCAGTACAATCCTACGAGCAGTACTTC
J gene: TRBJ2-2; D gene: NA; clone size: few; V gene: TRBV20-1; CDR3 protein: CSARQGFTGELFF; CDR3 DNA: TGCAGTGCTAGACAGGGTTTCACCGGGGAGCTGTTTTTT
J gene: TRBJ1-1; D gene: NA; clone size: NA; V gene: TRBV29-1; CDR3 protein: CSVEEGIPEAFF; CDR3 DNA: TGCAGCGTTGAAGAAGGGATCCCTGAAGCTTTCTTT
J gene: TRBJ1-1; D gene: TRBD1; clone size: many; V gene: TRBV7-9; CDR3 protein: CASSLDRGPTEAFF; CDR3 DNA: TGTGCCAGCAGCTTGGACAGGGGACCCACTGAAGCTTTCTTT
J gene: TRBJ2-7; D gene: NA; clone size: many; V gene: TRBV4-1; CDR3 protein: CASSQESGVGSYEQYF; CDR3 DNA: TGCGCCAGCAGCCAAGAGAGTGGGGTAGGTAGCTACGAGCAGTACTTC
J gene: TRBJ2-3; D gene: TRBD1; clone size: few; V gene: TRBV28; CDR3 protein: CASSLLSGGNPTSTDTQYF; CDR3 DNA: TGTGCCAGCAGTTTATTATCAGGGGGCAATCCCACTAGCACAGATACGCAGTATTTT
J gene: TRBJ2-7; D gene: TRBD1; clone size: many; V gene: TRBV7-2; CDR3 protein: CASSLSKGTGGYEQYF; CDR3 DNA: TGTGCCAGCAGTCTTTCAAAAGGGACAGGGGGCTACGAGCAGTACTTC
J gene: TRBJ2-1; D gene: NA; clone size: many; V gene: TRBV15; CDR3 protein: CATSREQTNNEQFF; CDR3 DNA: TGTGCCACCAGCAGAGAACAGACGAACAATGAGCAGTTCTTC
J gene: TRBJ1-1; D gene: NA; clone size: few; V gene: TRBV6-5; CDR3 protein: CASSYMLNTEAFF; CDR3 DNA: TGTGCCAGCAGTTACATGCTGAACACTGAAGCTTTCTTT
J gene: TRBJ1-5; D gene: NA; clone size: NA; V gene: TRBV7-6; CDR3 protein: CASANGNRELNQPQHF; CDR3 DNA: TGTGCCAGCGCAAACGGGAACAGGGAGCTGAATCAGCCCCAGCATTTT
J gene: TRBJ1-2; D gene: NA; clone size: NA; V gene: TRBV25-1; CDR3 protein: CASSGGPGDYFYGYTF; CDR3 DNA: TGTGCCAGCAGTGGTGGGCCAGGGGATTACTTCTATGGCTACACCTTC